These T cell receptor beta chains were read from a single sample in a study of cytomegalovirus exposure and HLA in healthy donors. The table came from immunoSEQ multiplex PCR; TCRdb's copy has only in-frame clones and leaves some out. This table holds more than 65,000 clones, approximately 83% found once. Input material: PBMCs. The source is a man aged 40-49 years in good health and CMV-seronegative. Both conserved end residues are part of each CDR3. Each record gives: clone size, D gene, J gene, V gene, CDR3 protein, CDR3 DNA. The D gene is left open where the match is weak. Size is omitted from some rows. Given values are once, few, many or a class for expanded clones.

>-|-|TRBJ2-7|TRBV6-1
CASSEEGMGEQYF
TGTGCCAGCAGTGAGGAGGGAATGGGAGAGCAGTACTTC
>-|-|TRBJ1-5|TRBV2
CASSDFQEGQPQHF
TGTGCCAGCAGTGATTTTCAGGAGGGTCAGCCCCAGCATTTT
>-|-|TRBJ1-2|TRBV11-2
CASSLVGLYGYTF
TGTGCCAGCAGCCTCGTGGGACTCTATGGCTACACCTTC
>-|-|TRBJ1-2|TRBV19
CASSIDRPSGVLYGYTF
TGTGCCAGTAGTATAGATCGACCGTCAGGGGTGTTGTATGGCTACACCTTC
>-|-|TRBJ2-6|TRBV27
CASSLSRSSGANVLTF
TGTGCCAGCAGTTTATCGCGGAGCTCTGGGGCCAACGTCCTGACTTTC
>-|TRBD1|TRBJ1-5|TRBV27
CASSPTGARSNQPQHF
TGTGCCAGCAGCCCGACAGGGGCCCGTAGCAATCAGCCCCAGCATTTT
>-|-|TRBJ1-5|TRBV4-3
CASSPRTGVIQPQHF
TGCGCCAGCAGCCCCCGGACGGGGGTAATTCAGCCCCAGCATTTT
>-|-|TRBJ2-7|TRBV2
CASLGTPYEQYF
TGTGCCAGCTTGGGCACACCCTACGAGCAGTACTTC
>-|TRBD2|TRBJ2-1|TRBV27
CASFRGGPHNEQFF
TGTGCCAGCTTTCGCGGGGGGCCCCACAATGAGCAGTTCTTC
>once|-|TRBJ1-3|TRBV5-4
CASSFGGGGNTIYF
TGTGCCAGCAGCTTCGGCGGGGGTGGAAACACCATATATTTT
>-|TRBD2|TRBJ2-1|TRBV6-4
CASSDSTAGVNEQFF
TGTGCCAGCAGTGACTCGACAGCGGGGGTTAATGAGCAGTTCTTC
>-|-|TRBJ1-2|TRBV4-2
CASSQSPSGGVDGYTF
TGTGCCAGCAGCCAATCCCCTTCGGGGGGAGTCGACGGCTACACCTTC
>-|TRBD2|TRBJ2-1|TRBV12-5
CASGSHGLAGSYNEQFF
TGTGCTAGTGGTTCCCACGGTTTAGCGGGGTCCTACAATGAGCAGTTCTTC
>-|-|TRBJ1-5|TRBV5-1
CASSLAGGNQPQHF
TGCGCCAGCAGCTTAGCAGGGGGCAATCAGCCCCAGCATTTT
>-|-|TRBJ2-7|TRBV29-1
CSVALPLQGTPEQYF
TGCAGCGTTGCCCTCCCCCTACAGGGAACTCCCGAGCAGTACTTC
>-|TRBD1|TRBJ1-4|TRBV28
CASSFRGTGRKLFF
TGTGCCAGCAGTTTCCGCGGGACAGGGAGAAAACTGTTTTTT
>-|-|TRBJ2-7|TRBV7-8
CASSLATHQAGGFSLF
TGTGCCAGCAGCTTAGCGACCCACCAGGCCGGCGGGTTCTCCCTCTTC
>-|-|TRBJ2-5|TRBV7-2
CASSGSRRRETQYF
TGTGCCAGCAGCGGGTCTAGGAGGAGAGAGACCCAGTACTTC
>few|TRBD1|TRBJ2-7|TRBV5-4
CASSSRDRDYEQYF
TGTGCCAGCAGCTCGCGGGACAGGGACTACGAGCAGTACTTC
>-|-|TRBJ1-5|TRBV5-1
CASSLRGNQPQHF
TGCGCCAGCAGCTTGAGGGGGAATCAGCCCCAGCATTTT
>few|TRBD2|TRBJ2-2|TRBV10-3
CASQTSGGTNTGELFF
TGTGCCTCGCAGACTAGCGGGGGAACGAACACCGGGGAGCTGTTTTTT
>-|-|TRBJ1-2|TRBV6-5
CASSYSNAEETYGYTF
TGTGCCAGCAGTTACTCGAATGCAGAGGAGACCTATGGCTACACCTTC
>once|-|TRBJ2-7|TRBV28
CASSLRQGKYEQYF
TGTGCCAGCAGTTTACGGCAGGGCAAGTACGAGCAGTACTTC
>once|-|TRBJ1-2|TRBV30
CAWADVGDYDGYTF
TGTGCCTGGGCGGATGTGGGGGACTACGATGGCTACACCTTC
>-|-|TRBJ1-6|TRBV4-2
CASSQEGEGGSPLHF
TGTGCCAGCAGCCAAGAAGGGGAAGGGGGATCACCCCTCCACTTT
>once|-|TRBJ1-1|TRBV19
CASSSRAMNTEAFF
TGTGCCAGTAGCAGTAGAGCGATGAACACTGAAGCTTTCTTT
>-|TRBD1|TRBJ2-1|TRBV28
CASSFQGASYNEQFF
TGTGCCAGCAGTTTCCAGGGGGCCTCCTACAATGAGCAGTTCTTC
>-|-|TRBJ1-5|TRBV6-1
CASSTGYDQPQHF
TGTGCCAGCAGTACAGGGTATGATCAGCCCCAGCATTTT
>once|TRBD1|TRBJ1-5|TRBV28
CASSETGTGSFQPQHF
TGTGCCAGCAGTGAAACCGGGACAGGGTCTTTTCAGCCCCAGCATTTT
>-|TRBD2|TRBJ2-5|TRBV27
CASSLLAGGPETQYF
TGTGCCAGCAGTTTACTAGCGGGGGGCCCGGAGACCCAGTACTTC
>few|TRBD1|TRBJ1-6|TRBV5-1
CASSLGTVGIPLHF
TGCGCCAGCAGCTTAGGGACAGTTGGCATCCCCCTCCACTTT
>once|TRBD1|TRBJ2-5|TRBV6-5
CASSYSGQGPETQYF
TGTGCCAGCAGTTACTCGGGACAGGGACCGGAGACCCAGTACTTC
>-|-|TRBJ2-7|TRBV2
CASIPDSYEQYF
TGTGCCAGCATCCCTGACAGCTACGAGCAGTACTTC
>few|TRBD1|TRBJ1-6|TRBV4-3
CASSQARDSSVNPLHF
TGCGCCAGCAGCCAAGCGCGGGACAGCTCCGTTAACCCCCTCCACTTT
>-|-|TRBJ1-1|TRBV4-3
CASSQDWTIENTEAFF
TGCGCCAGCAGCCAAGATTGGACAATTGAGAACACTGAAGCTTTCTTT
>-|-|TRBJ1-3|TRBV5-6
CASRPWGGTGSTIYF
TGTGCCAGCAGACCCTGGGGGGGAACTGGAAGCACCATATATTTT
>few|-|TRBJ2-7|TRBV11-1
CASSPPGVGEQYF
TGTGCCAGCAGCCCCCCGGGGGTGGGCGAGCAGTACTTC
>-|TRBD1|TRBJ1-1|TRBV18
CASSPLSGTGTEAFF
TGTGCCAGCTCACCTTTGTCAGGGACAGGCACTGAAGCTTTCTTT
>-|TRBD1|TRBJ1-2|TRBV4-3
CASSPGQGSGYGYTF
TGCGCCAGCAGCCCGGGACAGGGTTCGGGCTATGGCTACACCTTC
>-|TRBD1|TRBJ1-1|TRBV2
CASFGTGEVGTEAFF
TGTGCCAGCTTCGGGACAGGGGAAGTAGGCACTGAAGCTTTCTTT
>-|-|TRBJ2-5|TRBV18
CASSLPMETQYF
TGTGCCAGCTCACTACCCATGGAGACCCAGTACTTC
>-|TRBD1|TRBJ2-2|TRBV11-3
CASSKTGVAGTGELFF
TGTGCCAGCAGCAAGACAGGGGTTGCGGGCACCGGGGAGCTGTTTTTT
>-|TRBD1|TRBJ1-4|TRBV5-1
CASSLGLGQDNEKLFF
TGCGCCAGCAGCTTGGGACTGGGACAGGATAATGAAAAACTGTTTTTT
>-|-|TRBJ1-5|TRBV7-3
CASSSLPGIQPQHF
TGTGCCAGCAGCTCCCTCCCAGGGATTCAGCCCCAGCATTTT
>-|-|TRBJ2-6|TRBV19
CASSIVVVSGANVLTF
TGTGCCAGTAGTATAGTAGTTGTCTCTGGGGCCAACGTCCTGACTTTC
>-|TRBD1|TRBJ2-5|TRBV28
CASSESGTVFETQYF
TGTGCCAGCAGTGAGTCCGGGACAGTCTTCGAGACCCAGTACTTC
>-|TRBD1|TRBJ1-5|TRBV19
CASSTNTDRGNQPQHF
TGTGCCAGTAGTACTAACACCGACAGGGGCAATCAGCCCCAGCATTTT
>-|-|TRBJ1-1|TRBV7-3
CASSLMSDGNTEAFF
TGTGCCAGCAGCTTAATGAGCGACGGAAACACTGAAGCTTTCTTT
>-|-|TRBJ1-1|TRBV11-2
CASSSQGLSTEAFF
TGTGCCAGCAGCTCACAGGGCTTGAGCACTGAAGCTTTCTTT
>-|-|TRBJ2-3|TRBV5-4
CASRKKQLPTGDTQYF
TGTGCCAGCAGGAAGAAACAACTACCTACGGGGGATACGCAGTATTTT
>-|-|TRBJ1-6|TRBV30
CAWSPGSNSPLHF
TGTGCCTGGAGCCCAGGGTCGAATTCACCCCTCCACTTT
>once|-|TRBJ1-4|TRBV15
CATSRGQGHGEKLFF
TGTGCCACCAGCAGAGGGCAGGGACACGGAGAAAAACTGTTTTTT
>-|-|TRBJ1-5|TRBV28
CASRPGGAQPQHF
TGTGCCAGCAGGCCCGGGGGGGCTCAGCCCCAGCATTTT
>-|-|TRBJ2-3|TRBV7-8
CASSLQTVGSDTQYF
TGTGCCAGCAGCTTACAGACAGTAGGTTCAGATACGCAGTATTTT